The entry below gives a single T cell receptor (beta chain) sequence along with its context. Researchers ran the PCR with 60 Vbeta and 13 Jbeta primers. TCRdb's copy holds only in-frame clones and misses some; the assay was immunoSEQ multiplex PCR. The profile shows about 140,000 clones, roughly three fifths of them singletons. V was clipped by 7 bases and J by 6 bases, with 13 bases between them. This CDR3 spans 11 amino acids. CDR1 is SQVTM and CDR2 is ANQGSEA in the germline V gene. The sample comes from a study of cytomegalovirus exposure and HLA in healthy donors. Study overall: Genotyping of some 400 donors showed that around 86% belonged to the Caucasian-associated ancestry cluster.

V is TRBV29-1 and J is TRBJ2-7; TRBD1 is a possible D gene (5 bases). The specimen sequenced was PBMCs. This sequence originates from a male donor in good health and CMV-seronegative. DNA for the CDR3: TGCAGCGACGACCAGGGCCTCGAGCAGTACTTC. The encoded protein is CSDDQGLEQYF.